This T cell receptor beta chain was sequenced for a study of TIL therapy for anti-PD-1-resistant metastatic lung cancer. Study overall: Tumors were harvested before any PD-1/PD-L1 blockade. By whole-exome sequencing, median non-synonymous tumor mutation burden was under 1.9 mutations per megabase.

Study-wide results and caveats: Infused TIL clonotypes partially replaced the baseline blood repertoire, then decayed over months.

V gave up 5 bases and J gave up 1 base, with 14 bases separating them. Germline V gene lookup returns CDR1 SNHLY and CDR2 FYNNEI. The CDR3 has 16 residues. Remarks on this clone: The antigen remains unidentified.

Sequencing used immunoSEQ v3. Sequencing was performed with immunoSEQ multiplex PCR; in TCRdb, only in-frame clones are kept and a portion is missing. This table holds more than 45,000 clones, roughly 70% found once. Indicated time point: pre-treatment sample, taken before nivolumab and TIL therapy. Stage 4 NSCLC adults joined between late 2017 and January 2020. The chain links TRBV2 to TRBJ2-2, with D possibly being TRBD1 (5 bases). The material sequenced was blood, taken at baseline. This sequence was found in a person between 25 and 79 years old with non-small cell lung cancer. CDR3 loop: CASSRDSPVNTGELFF. The DNA for the CDR3 is TGTGCCAGCAGTAGAGACAGCCCTGTGAACACCGGGGAGCTGTTTTTT.